This T cell receptor (beta chain) originates from a study of T cells in localized non-small cell lung cancer. Profiled with immunoSEQ multiplex PCR; TCRdb holds only in-frame clones, not every one. The sample carries 30,000 to 35,000 clones, 93% recorded once. V shed 4 bases and J shed 0 bases, with 15 bases lying between them. The CDR3 has 16 amino acids. Per germline, CDR1 SGHVS and CDR2 FQNEAQ. This specimen was peripheral blood, taken before any cancer treatment. This clonotype originated in a female donor of 60 years or more with stage I lung adenocarcinoma. The chain carries TRBV7-8 and TRBJ1-2; a weak D match, TRBD1 (5 bases). Written as DNA, the CDR3 is TGTGCCAGCAGCTCTCGGCGGGACTTCGCTAACTATGGCTACACCTTC. Its protein product is CASSSRRDFANYGYTF.